These 2 T cell receptor beta chains share one sample of origin, sequenced in a study of blood T cell repertoires in COVID-19. Method: immunoSEQ multiplex PCR; TCRdb's copy keeps in-frame clones and lacks some. Of about 210,000 clones listed, 89% were seen once; the top ten hold around 4.8%. What was sequenced was peripheral blood. All receptors derive from a woman aged 35 to 49 with acute or convalescent COVID-19.

The chain is built from TRBV7-2 and TRBJ1-4; TRBD1 might be the D (6 bases). The V gene's germline CDR1 is SGHTA and CDR2 FQGNSA. The V gene lost 2 bases and the J gene lost 5 bases, with 18 bases spanning the gap. The CDR3 covers 17 residues. The CDR3 reads CASSLYEAGHKNEKLFF. The DNA for the CDR3 is TGTGCCAGCAGCTTATATGAAGCGGGACACAAGAATGAAAAACTGTTTTTT.

The chain's CDR3 is CASSSTGGYGTEAFF. The CDR3 DNA reads TGTGCCAGCAGCTCGACAGGGGGCTATGGCACTGAAGCTTTCTTT. The chain couples TRBV28 to TRBJ1-1, with 10 bases aligning to TRBD1. CDR1 is MDHEN, CDR2 SYDVKM, per germline. This CDR3 contains 15 residues. J was trimmed by 4 bases and V by 6 bases; bases with no gene match: 8.